The 20 T cell receptor beta chains below come from one sample, sequenced in a study of monozygotic twins with cystic fibrosis. The data were produced by immunoSEQ multiplex PCR, yet TCRdb's version contains in-frame clones alone and is incomplete. Of more than 25,000 clones listed, roughly nine tenths are singletons. The sample taken for sequencing was blood. The source of these receptors is a girl aged 2 to 9 with cystic fibrosis.

The chain recombines TRBV27 with TRBJ2-5; TRBD2 matches 9 bases. Germline loops: CDR1 MNHEY, CDR2 SMNVEV (reference sequence). This CDR3 has 14 amino acids. The J segment lost 9 bases and the V segment lost 5 bases, leaving 10 bases of the junction unmatched. CDR3 sequence reads: CASSPGTSPGPQYF. CDR3 in DNA: TGTGCCAGCAGTCCCGGGACTAGCCCCGGTCCCCAGTACTTC.

This clone was picked up a small number of times. The chain links TRBV5-6 to TRBJ1-2, with 10 bases lining up with TRBD1. V lost 4 bases to trimming and J lost 7 bases; unmatched junction nucleotides: 7. Germline values: CDR1 SGHDT, CDR2 YYEEEE. CDR3 length: 14 residues. The CDR3 reads CASSHNRDRGGYTF. Here the CDR3 DNA reads TGTGCCAGCAGCCATAACCGGGACAGGGGTGGCTACACCTTC.

This clone was recorded a few times. The V call is TRBV29-1, the J call TRBJ1-1, with a tentative D call TRBD1 (5 bases). Trimming stripped 4 bases from V and 0 bases from J, with 6 bases between. The CDR3 length is 12 residues. Germline V gives CDR1 SQVTM, CDR2 ANQGSEA. This CDR3 reads CSVGGVNTEAFF. The CDR3 DNA sequence: TGCAGCGTTGGAGGGGTGAACACTGAAGCTTTCTTT.

There are a few counts of this clone. The J gene is TRBJ1-3, the V gene TRBV7-2, with D perhaps TRBD1 (5 bases). This CDR3 comprises 15 residues. Germline CDR1 reads SGHTA; CDR2 reads FQGNSA. V dropped 0 bases and J dropped 9 bases, with 15 bases sitting between them. The CDR3 DNA sequence: TGTGCCAGCAGCTTAGCGCCTGGGGGGAGGGGCACCATATATTTT. It yields the protein CASSLAPGGRGTIYF. Full variable domain (rest looked up from reference TRBV7-2 and TRBJ1-3): GAGVSQSPSNKVTEKGKDVELRCDPISGHTALYWYRQSLGQGLEFLIYFQGNSAPDKSGLPSDRFSAERTGGSVSTLTIQRTQQEDSAVYLCASSLAPGGRGTIYFGEGSWLTVV.

The rearrangement links TRBV5-1 to TRBJ2-7; TRBD1 aligns across 7 bases. CDR1 and CDR2 (germline): SGHRS, YFSETQ. J lost 5 bases, V lost 3 bases, and 8 bases had no gene match. The CDR3 consists of 14 residues. CDR3 sequence reads: CASSSRDSSHEQYF. The CDR3 bases are TGCGCCAGCAGCTCCCGGGACAGTAGCCACGAGCAGTACTTC.

V is TRBV30 and J is TRBJ2-6, with D perhaps given as TRBD1 or TRBD2 (7 bases each). This CDR3 is built from 19 residues. Deletions cut 4 bases from V and 2 bases from J, with 24 bases between. Germline V lookup: CDR1 GTSNPN, CDR2 SVGIG (reference sequence). The CDR3 loop is CAWTHQGGGAGPGANVLTF. In nucleotides, the CDR3 is TGTGCCTGGACACACCAGGGGGGGGGAGCGGGCCCTGGGGCCAACGTCCTGACTTTC. The full variable domain, completed using reference TRBV30 and TRBJ2-6, is SQTIHQWPATLVQPVGSPLSLECTVEGTSNPNLYWYRQAAGRGLQLLFYSVGIGQISSEVPQNLSASRPQDRQFILSSKKLLLSDSGFYLCAWTHQGGGAGPGANVLTFGAGSRLTVL.

This chain links TRBV7-9 with TRBJ1-4; D is unclear. The CDR3 covers 14 residues. CDR1 and CDR2 from the germline V gene are SEHNR and FQNEAQ (reference sequence). The V end was cut by 5 bases, the J end by 7 bases, with 14 bases between. CDR3 residues: CASSLGGDGEKLFF. DNA of the CDR3: TGTGCCAGCAGCCTAGGAGGAGATGGTGAAAAACTGTTTTTT.

The rearrangement joins TRBV29-1 to TRBJ2-5; perhaps TRBD2 as D (5 bases). Germline V gene lookup returns CDR1 SQVTM and CDR2 ANQGSEA. There are 13 residues in the CDR3. With 2 bases removed from V and 1 base from J, the gap between germline ends came to 8 bases. DNA for the CDR3: TGCAGCGTTGAAAAAACTAGCCAAGAGACCCAGTACTTC. Translated: CSVEKTSQETQYF.

The genes are TRBV7-3 and TRBJ2-7; TRBD2 matches 7 bases. V gave up 2 bases and J gave up 2 bases; unmatched junction bases: 6. CDR1 and CDR2 (germline): SGHTA, FQGTGA. This CDR3 region has 15 residues. The CDR3 DNA reads TGTGCCAGCAGCTTACACCCTAGCGGCCCCTACGAGCAGTACTTC. Its protein is CASSLHPSGPYEQYF.

The J gene is TRBJ1-1, the V gene TRBV7-6, with D perhaps matching TRBD1 (5 bases). V was clipped by 1 base and J by 0 bases, with 12 bases between them. Germline V gives CDR1 SGHVS, CDR2 FNYEAQ. This CDR3 comprises 16 residues. The DNA of the CDR3 is TGTGCCAGCAGCTTAGGACAGCGGTCGATGAACACTGAAGCTTTCTTT. It yields the protein CASSLGQRSMNTEAFF.

This clone showed up just once. The chain combines TRBV4-2 with TRBJ2-7, with D hard to call. The V end was cut by 0 bases, the J end by 0 bases, with 15 bases between. The CDR3 is 17 amino acids. CDR1 is LGHNA and CDR2 is YNFKEQ in the germline V gene. The CDR3 DNA reads as TGTGCCAGCAGCCAAGAAAAATCGCTTCACAACTCCTACGAGCAGTACTTC. It is translated as CASSQEKSLHNSYEQYF.

The CDR3 DNA follows: TGTGCCAGCAGCCAAGAAGGTTCACCCCTCCACTTT. Translation gives CASSQEGSPLHF. The rearrangement links TRBV4-2 to TRBJ1-6, with D unresolved. Germline assignment: CDR1 LGHNA and CDR2 YNFKEQ. The CDR3 extends over 12 amino acids. V lost 0 bases to trimming and J lost 9 bases, with 3 bases between them.

The chain employs TRBV30 and TRBJ2-1; D gene ambiguous. Germline CDR1 and CDR2: GTSNPN and SVGIG (reference sequence). With 1 base removed from V and 3 bases from J, the gap between germline ends came to 4 bases. This CDR3 is 12 amino acids long. CDR3 DNA: TGTGCCTGGAGTGGGGGCTACAATGAGCAGTTCTTC. This translates into CAWSGGYNEQFF.

The chain is built from TRBV6-5 and TRBJ1-1; possibly TRBD1 for D (5 bases). V was cut by 7 bases and J by 7 bases, with 19 bases left in between. Germline V lookup: CDR1 MNHEY, CDR2 SVGAGI. This CDR3 has 14 amino acids. CDR3 sequence reads: CASTSRRGRHEAFF. The CDR3 region has the DNA TGTGCCAGCACCTCCCGAAGGGGCAGGCATGAAGCTTTCTTT.

The V gene is TRBV4-1, the J gene TRBJ1-6, with 7 positions matching TRBD1. From germline, CDR1 is MGHRA and CDR2 YSYEKL. Trimming removed 0 bases from V and 7 bases from J; junction bases left unmatched: 3. The CDR3 runs 15 residues. CDR3 bases: TGCGCCAGCAGCCAAGATTTGACAGGGAATTCACCCCTCCACTTT. Its protein product is CASSQDLTGNSPLHF.

The sample holds a few counts of this clone. The genes are TRBV2 and TRBJ1-5; 8 bases are a match to TRBD1. Germline loops: CDR1 SNHLY, CDR2 FYNNEI. The CDR3 covers 15 residues. V gave up 7 bases and J gave up 6 bases; unmatched junction bases: 11. CDR3 coding DNA: TGTGCCAGCACCGGACAGGGTACGATAAGTCAGCCCCAGCATTTT. Protein sequence: CASTGQGTISQPQHF. The full variable domain, in which reference TRBV2 and TRBJ1-5 provide the parts outside the CDR3, is EPEVTQTPSHQVTQMGQEVILRCVPISNHLYFYWYRQILGQKVEFLVSFYNNEISEKSEIFDDQFSVERPDGSNFTLKIRSTKLEDSAMYFCASTGQGTISQPQHFGDGTRLSIL.

The chain recombines TRBV7-2 with TRBJ2-1, with 10 bases aligning to TRBD1. The CDR3 covers 15 residues. CDR1 is SGHTA and CDR2 is FQGNSA in the germline V gene. V shed 4 bases, J shed 9 bases, and the junction held 9 bases outside the gene matches. The CDR3 DNA is TGTGCCAGCAGCTCACAGACAGGGGGCTGGAGTGAGCAGTTCTTC. Protein: CASSSQTGGWSEQFF. Looking up the rest from reference TRBV7-2 and TRBJ2-1 gives the full variable domain: GAGVSQSPSNKVTEKGKDVELRCDPISGHTALYWYRQSLGQGLEFLIYFQGNSAPDKSGLPSDRFSAERTGGSVSTLTIQRTQQEDSAVYLCASSSQTGGWSEQFFGPGTRLTVL.

The chain is built from TRBV6-5 and TRBJ1-1; 7 bases are shared with TRBD1. The V segment lost 3 bases and the J segment 9 bases; nucleotides outside the gene matches: 10. CDR1 and CDR2 (germline): MNHEY, SVGAGI. The CDR3 is 14 residues long. The chain's CDR3 is CASSYLGGELKAFF. The CDR3 nucleotides are TGTGCCAGCAGTTATTTAGGGGGCGAATTAAAAGCTTTCTTT.

The V and J genes are TRBV4-2 and TRBJ2-3; D is unresolved. Trimming removed 1 base from V and 2 bases from J, with 4 bases in between. The CDR3 contains 13 residues. In germline, CDR1 is LGHNA, CDR2 YNFKEQ. The CDR3 is CASSQGTTDTQYF. The CDR3 coding sequence is TGTGCCAGCAGCCAAGGGACCACAGATACGCAGTATTTT.

The V call is TRBV6-6, the J call TRBJ1-4; 9 bases fit TRBD1. J gave up 5 bases and V 0 bases, and 4 bases lay outside the gene matches. The germline gives CDR1 MNHNY, CDR2 SVGAGI (reference sequence). The CDR3 is 16 amino acids. The CDR3 protein is CASSYSWTGVNEKLFF. The CDR3 DNA is TGTGCCAGCAGTTACTCATGGACAGGGGTGAATGAAAAACTGTTTTTT.